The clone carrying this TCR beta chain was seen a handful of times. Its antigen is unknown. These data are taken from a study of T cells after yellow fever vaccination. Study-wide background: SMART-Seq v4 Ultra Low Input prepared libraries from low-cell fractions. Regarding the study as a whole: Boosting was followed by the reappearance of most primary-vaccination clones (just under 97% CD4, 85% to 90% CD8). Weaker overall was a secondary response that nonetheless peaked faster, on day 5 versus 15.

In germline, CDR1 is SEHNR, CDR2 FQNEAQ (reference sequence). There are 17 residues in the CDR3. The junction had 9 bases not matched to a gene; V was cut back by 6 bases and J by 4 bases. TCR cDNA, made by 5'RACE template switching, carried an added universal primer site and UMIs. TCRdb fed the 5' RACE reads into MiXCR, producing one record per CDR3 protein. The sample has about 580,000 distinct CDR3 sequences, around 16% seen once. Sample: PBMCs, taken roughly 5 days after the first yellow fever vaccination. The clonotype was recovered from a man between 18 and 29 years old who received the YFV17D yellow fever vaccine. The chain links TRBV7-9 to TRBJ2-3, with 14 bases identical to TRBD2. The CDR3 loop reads CASSSGTSGGRSDTQYF. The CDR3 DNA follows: TGTGCCAGCAGTTCCGGGACTAGCGGGGGTCGGTCAGATACGCAGTATTTT.